Each of the 20 T cell receptor beta chains below was sequenced from the same sample in a study of cytomegalovirus exposure and HLA in healthy donors. 60 Vbeta and 13 Jbeta primers were used in PCR. Data came from immunoSEQ multiplex PCR; TCRdb stores just in-frame clones and leaves some out. Of about 160,000 clones detected, 82% appear once; the ten largest clones hold approximately 1.6%. The sample consisted of PBMCs. Receptor source: a girl aged 10 to 17 in good health and CMV-seropositive.

The gene calls are TRBV5-4 and TRBJ2-3, with 9 bases lining up with TRBD2. The CDR3 consists of 17 residues. The V segment lost 4 bases and the J segment 2 bases; nucleotides outside the gene matches: 11. Germline CDR1 SGHNT, CDR2 YYREEE (reference sequence). The CDR3 DNA reads TGTGCCAGCAGCCCCGGAGGAGCGGGGGGAACCACAGATACGCAGTATTTT. As protein: CASSPGGAGGTTDTQYF. Filled out from reference TRBV5-4 and TRBJ2-3, the complete variable domain reads ETGVTQSPTHLIKTRGQQVTLRCSSQSGHNTVSWYQQALGQGPQFIFQYYREEENGRGNFPPRFSGLQFPNYSSELNVNALELDDSALYLCASSPGGAGGTTDTQYFGPGTRLTVL.

The chain recombines TRBV9 with TRBJ2-1; TRBD1 matches 7 bases. V lost 4 bases and J lost 6; bases outside the gene matches: 7. CDR1 and CDR2 from the germline V gene are SGDLS and YYNGEE. This CDR3 contains 14 residues. Here the CDR3 DNA reads TGTGCCAGCAGCCTCTCCGACAGGGTCAATGAGCAGTTCTTC. Its translation is CASSLSDRVNEQFF.

The rearrangement joins TRBV11-2 to TRBJ2-5; 7 positions agree with TRBD2. Unmatched junction bases numbered 6, after V lost 0 bases and J lost 2 bases. This CDR3 has 16 residues. The germline V gene encodes CDR1 SGHAT and CDR2 FQNNGV. Here the CDR3 reads CASSLDGGDLQETQYF. The CDR3 DNA follows: TGTGCCAGCAGCTTAGATGGGGGGGACCTACAAGAGACCCAGTACTTC.

This rearrangement joins TRBV11-1 to TRBJ1-1, with D maybe TRBD1 (6 bases). The CDR3 length is 18 residues. Trimming removed 3 bases at V and 1 base at J, with 21 bases between. CDR1 and CDR2 from the germline V gene are SGHAT and FQDESV (reference sequence). DNA of the CDR3: TGTGCCAGCAGCTTTCCCAGGACAGACACAGACCCGAACACTGAAGCTTTCTTT. Translating gives CASSFPRTDTDPNTEAFF.

This chain joins TRBV5-1 and TRBJ2-1, with a tentative D call TRBD1 (5 bases). Deletions cut 0 bases from V and 1 base from J, with 11 bases between. The CDR3 extends over 16 amino acids. Germline CDR1 and CDR2: SGHRS and YFSETQ. Here the CDR3 reads CASSLGDSASYNEQFF. The CDR3 region has the DNA TGCGCCAGCAGCTTGGGTGACAGTGCTTCCTACAATGAGCAGTTCTTC.

J is TRBJ2-5 and V is TRBV7-2; D possibly corresponds to TRBD2 (5 bases). The J call may be mistaken, given a closer DNA end match to TRBJ2-7. This CDR3 is built from 15 residues. Germline-derived CDR1 and CDR2 are SGHTA and FQGNSA. The CDR3 is CASSLIYSGSYEQYF. DNA of the CDR3: TGTGCCAGCAGCTTAATATACAGCGGTAGCTACGAGCAGTACTTC.

This clone was counted once. The V and J genes are TRBV10-3 and TRBJ2-1; 12 bases are shared with TRBD2. The germline V gene has CDR1 ENHRY and CDR2 SYGVKD. V was clipped by 2 bases and J by 10 bases; unmatched bases: 9. This CDR3 has 16 amino acids. The CDR3 coding sequence is TGTGCCATCAGTGAGGTTCTAGCGGGAGGGTGGGAGGAGCAGTTCTTC. Translated: CAISEVLAGGWEEQFF.

This chain connects TRBV2 to TRBJ1-1; the D is unclear. Germline V gene lookup returns CDR1 SNHLY and CDR2 FYNNEI. The CDR3 is 16 amino acids. Trimming cost V 7 bases and J 11 bases, with 29 bases left between them. In DNA form, the CDR3 reads TGTGCCAGCATTAGCATACCGGTCGGGGTTCCTGGGTTTGCTTTCTTT. Protein: CASISIPVGVPGFAFF.

This clone was picked up one time. The chain uses TRBV7-9 and TRBJ2-1, with a possible D match to TRBD1 (6 bases). The CDR3 totals 16 residues. Germline values: CDR1 SEHNR, CDR2 FQNEAQ (reference sequence). Trimming took off 5 bases at V and 7 bases at J, with 21 bases between the two ends. CDR3 nucleotide sequence: TGTGCCAGCAGCCACCGGACAGCCCAACAGGGAAATGAGCAGTTCTTC. Translated: CASSHRTAQQGNEQFF. The complete variable domain, with remaining parts taken from reference TRBV7-9 and TRBJ2-1, reads DTGVSQNPRHKITKRGQNVTFRCDPISEHNRLYWYRQTLGQGPEFLTYFQNEAQLEKSRLLSDRFSAERPKGSFSTLEIQRTEQGDSAMYLCASSHRTAQQGNEQFFGPGTRLTVL.

The gene calls are TRBV11-2 and TRBJ2-3; a weak D match, TRBD2 (7 bases). With 1 base removed from V and 3 bases from J, the gap between germline ends came to 14 bases. From germline, CDR1 is SGHAT and CDR2 FQNNGV. This CDR3 region has 16 residues. CDR3 nucleotide sequence: TGTGCCAGCAGCTTAGCACAGGGAGGGATAACAGATACGCAGTATTTT. Its protein product is CASSLAQGGITDTQYF. The full variable domain, its missing parts supplied by reference TRBV11-2 and TRBJ2-3, is EAGVAQSPRYKIIEKRQSVAFWCNPISGHATLYWYQQILGQGPKLLIQFQNNGVVDDSQLPKDRFSAERLKGVDSTLKIQPAKLEDSAVYLCASSLAQGGITDTQYFGPGTRLTVL.

V is TRBV11-1 and J is TRBJ1-1, with TRBD1 matching 10 bases. This CDR3 is 15 amino acids long. V was clipped by 5 bases and J by 7 bases; unmatched bases: 10. Germline values: CDR1 SGHAT, CDR2 FQDESV (reference sequence). CDR3 DNA: TGTGCCAGCAGCACCTCCCCGGACAGGGGGTATGAAGCTTTCTTT. Amino acids: CASSTSPDRGYEAFF.

This clone was detected a few times. The rearrangement links TRBV10-1 to TRBJ1-1; 9 bases are shared with TRBD1. CDR1 is WNHNN, CDR2 SYGVQD, per germline (reference sequence). The junction had 7 bases not matched to a gene; V was cut back by 4 bases and J by 4 bases. The CDR3 is 15 amino acids. CDR3 nucleotides: TGCGCCAGCAGTGCTGGGGCACAGGGGGCCACTGAAGCTTTCTTT. This encodes CASSAGAQGATEAFF.

The J gene is TRBJ2-5, the V gene TRBV20-1; no reliable D call. Trimming shortened V by 5 bases and J by 5 bases, and 9 bases separated the two germline ends. Germline CDR1 reads DFQATT; CDR2 reads SNEGSKA (reference sequence). There are 11 residues in the CDR3. The CDR3 sequence is CSAEAIETQYF. CDR3 sequence (DNA): TGCAGTGCTGAAGCTATCGAGACCCAGTACTTC.

V and J are TRBV6-4 and TRBJ2-2; 8 bases line up with TRBD1. The length of the CDR3 is 14 residues. Trimming took 6 bases from V and 6 from J; bases not matched to a gene: 6. CDR1 is MRHNA and CDR2 is SNTAGT in the germline V gene. DNA for the CDR3: TGTGCCAGCAGAGATCAACAGGGGGCCGGGGAGCTGTTTTTT. Its protein product is CASRDQQGAGELFF.

The V call is TRBV6-5, the J call TRBJ2-7; D possibly corresponds to TRBD2 (6 bases). CDR1 MNHEY and CDR2 SVGAGI come from the germline V gene. The CDR3 is 13 residues long. V was cut by 7 bases and J by 1 base, with 11 bases left in between. The CDR3 reads CASTGDLSYEQYF. The CDR3 nucleotides are TGTGCCAGCACGGGGGACCTTTCCTACGAGCAGTACTTC.

This clone occurred a few times. This chain connects TRBV25-1 to TRBJ1-2, with 8 bases that match TRBD1. Looked up from germline, CDR1 is MGHDK and CDR2 is SYGVNS. The CDR3 runs to 12 residues. Trimming removed 8 bases from V and 8 bases from J; junction bases left unmatched: 7. CDR3 coding DNA: TGTGCCAGCGGACCGGGACAGGAGGGCTACACCTTC. Protein product: CASGPGQEGYTF.

V gene TRBV27 combines with J gene TRBJ2-5; D not certain. V was cut by 5 bases and J by 2 bases, with 6 bases left in between. Germline CDR1 reads MNHEY; CDR2 reads SMNVEV (reference sequence). This CDR3 comprises 12 residues. CDR3 in amino acids: CASSGVQETQYF. The CDR3 DNA reads TGTGCCAGCAGTGGAGTACAAGAGACCCAGTACTTC.

The chain recombines TRBV29-1 with TRBJ2-1, with TRBD2 matching 10 bases. J was trimmed by 2 bases and V by 4 bases; bases with no gene match: 5. The CDR3 sequence is 15 residues long. In germline, CDR1 is SQVTM, CDR2 ANQGSEA. Written as DNA, the CDR3 is TGCAGCGTTGTCTTTAGCGGGGGGCCCTACAATGAGCAGTTCTTC. It specifies CSVVFSGGPYNEQFF.

The chain is built from TRBV29-1 and TRBJ1-5; D might be TRBD1 (6 bases). Germline V gene sequence: CDR1 SQVTM, CDR2 ANQGSEA. V was trimmed by 4 bases and J by 7 bases, leaving 14 bases between them. The CDR3 is made up of 13 amino acids. The CDR3 bases are TGCAGCGTTGCCCAGGGGCTCGGACAGCCCCAGCATTTT. Its protein is CSVAQGLGQPQHF.

The chain couples TRBV2 to TRBJ1-1; 10 bases are a match to TRBD1. There are 14 residues in the CDR3. With V trimmed by 8 bases and J by 0 bases, 3 bases remained unmatched. CDR1 and CDR2 from the germline V gene are SNHLY and FYNNEI. The CDR3 here is CASGTGDMNTEAFF. CDR3 in DNA: TGTGCCAGCGGGACAGGGGACATGAACACTGAAGCTTTCTTT. Full variable domain (rest looked up from reference TRBV2 and TRBJ1-1): EPEVTQTPSHQVTQMGQEVILRCVPISNHLYFYWYRQILGQKVEFLVSFYNNEISEKSEIFDDQFSVERPDGSNFTLKIRSTKLEDSAMYFCASGTGDMNTEAFFGQGTRLTVV.